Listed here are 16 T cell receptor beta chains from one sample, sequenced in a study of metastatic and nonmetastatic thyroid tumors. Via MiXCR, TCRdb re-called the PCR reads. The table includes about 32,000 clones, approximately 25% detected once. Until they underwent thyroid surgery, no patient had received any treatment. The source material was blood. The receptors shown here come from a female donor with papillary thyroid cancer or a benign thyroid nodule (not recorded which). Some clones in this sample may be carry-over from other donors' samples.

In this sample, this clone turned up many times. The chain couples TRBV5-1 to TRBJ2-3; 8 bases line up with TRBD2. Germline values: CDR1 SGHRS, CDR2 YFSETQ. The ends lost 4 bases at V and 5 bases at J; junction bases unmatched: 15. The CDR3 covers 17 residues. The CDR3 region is CASSHPRPGRVVDTQYF. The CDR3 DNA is TGCGCCAGCAGCCACCCACGCCCCGGGAGGGTAGTAGATACGCAGTATTTT. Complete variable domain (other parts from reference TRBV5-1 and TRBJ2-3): KAGVTQTPRYLIKTRGQQVTLSCSPISGHRSVSWYQQTPGQGLQFLFEYFSETQRNKGNFPGRFSGRQFSNSRSEMNVSTLELGDSALYLCASSHPRPGRVVDTQYFGPGTRLTVL.

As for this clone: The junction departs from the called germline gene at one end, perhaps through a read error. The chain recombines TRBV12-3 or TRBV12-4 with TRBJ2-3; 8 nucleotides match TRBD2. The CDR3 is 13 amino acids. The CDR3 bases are TGTGCCGGCAGTCGGGAGGGGGTCGGTACGCAGTATTTT. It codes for CAGSREGVGTQYF.

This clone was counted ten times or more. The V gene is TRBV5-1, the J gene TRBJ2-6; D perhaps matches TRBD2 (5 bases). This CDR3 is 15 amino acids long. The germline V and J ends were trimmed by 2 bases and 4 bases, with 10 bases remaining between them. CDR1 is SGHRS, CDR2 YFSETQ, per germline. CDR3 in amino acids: CASSFPGIGANVLTF. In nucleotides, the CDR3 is TGCGCCAGCAGCTTCCCCGGGATCGGGGCCAACGTCCTGACTTTC.

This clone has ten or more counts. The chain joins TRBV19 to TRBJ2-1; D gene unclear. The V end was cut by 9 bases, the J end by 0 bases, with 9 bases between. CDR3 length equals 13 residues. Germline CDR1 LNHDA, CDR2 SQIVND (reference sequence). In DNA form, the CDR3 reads TGTGCCAGAGTACATAGCTCCTACAATGAGCAGTTCTTC. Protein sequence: CARVHSSYNEQFF.

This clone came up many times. The CDR3 nucleotides read TGTGCCAGCAGCTTGGGAGGGTCTGGGACAGGCGTTAATTCACCCCTCCACTTT. This gives the protein CASSLGGSGTGVNSPLHF. The V and J genes are TRBV5-4 and TRBJ1-6; 8 bases align to TRBD1. J was trimmed by 6 bases and V by 0 bases; bases with no gene match: 11. The CDR3 covers 18 residues. Germline values: CDR1 SGHNT, CDR2 YYREEE (reference sequence).

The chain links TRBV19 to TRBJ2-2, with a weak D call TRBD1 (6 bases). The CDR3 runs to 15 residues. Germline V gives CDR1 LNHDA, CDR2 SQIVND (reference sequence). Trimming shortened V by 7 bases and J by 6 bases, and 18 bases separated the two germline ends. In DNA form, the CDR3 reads TGTGCCAGTACCTCAACAGGGAATGGGGCCGGGGAGCTGTTTTTT. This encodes CASTSTGNGAGELFF. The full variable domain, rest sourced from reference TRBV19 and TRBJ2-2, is DGGITQSPKYLFRKEGQNVTLSCEQNLNHDAMYWYRQDPGQGLRLIYYSQIVNDFQKGDIAEGYSVSREKKESFPLTVTSAQKNPTAFYLCASTSTGNGAGELFFGEGSRLTVL.

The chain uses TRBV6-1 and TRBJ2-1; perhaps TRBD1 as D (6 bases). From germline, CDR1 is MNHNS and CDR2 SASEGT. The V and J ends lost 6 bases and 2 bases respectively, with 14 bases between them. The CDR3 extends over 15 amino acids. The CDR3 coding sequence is TGTGCCAGCAGGAACCACAGGGATACCTACAATGAGCAGTTCTTC. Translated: CASRNHRDTYNEQFF.

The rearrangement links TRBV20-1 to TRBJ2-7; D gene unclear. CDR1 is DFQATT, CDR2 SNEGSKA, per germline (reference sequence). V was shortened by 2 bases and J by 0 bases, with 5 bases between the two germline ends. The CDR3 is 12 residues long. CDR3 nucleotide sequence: TGCAGTGCTAGACAGATCTCCTACGAGCAGTACTTC. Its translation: CSARQISYEQYF.

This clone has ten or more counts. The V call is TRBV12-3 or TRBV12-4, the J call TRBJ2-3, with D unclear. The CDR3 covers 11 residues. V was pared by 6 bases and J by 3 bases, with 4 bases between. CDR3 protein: CASSRTDTQYF. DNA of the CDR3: TGTGCCAGCAGCCGAACAGATACGCAGTATTTT.

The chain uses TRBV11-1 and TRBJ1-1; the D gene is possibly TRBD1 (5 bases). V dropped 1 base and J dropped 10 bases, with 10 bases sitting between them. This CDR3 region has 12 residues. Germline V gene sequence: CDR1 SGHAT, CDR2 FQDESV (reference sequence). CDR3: CASSLVAGVAFF. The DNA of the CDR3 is TGTGCCAGCAGCTTAGTAGCGGGGGTAGCTTTCTTT.

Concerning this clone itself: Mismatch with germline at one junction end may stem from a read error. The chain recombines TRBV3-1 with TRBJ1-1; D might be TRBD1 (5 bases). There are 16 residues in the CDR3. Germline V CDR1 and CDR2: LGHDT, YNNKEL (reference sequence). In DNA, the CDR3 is TGTGCCAGCAGCCAATGGGGGTTCGTGGTGGACACTGAAGCTTCCTTT. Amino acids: CASSQWGFVVDTEASF. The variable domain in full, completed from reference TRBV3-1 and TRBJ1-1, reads DTAVSQTPKYLVTQMGNDKSIKCEQNLGHDTMYWYKQDSKKFLKIMFSYNNKELIINETVPNRFSPKSPDKAHLNLHINSLELGDSAVYFCASSQWGFVVDTEASFGQGTRLTVV.

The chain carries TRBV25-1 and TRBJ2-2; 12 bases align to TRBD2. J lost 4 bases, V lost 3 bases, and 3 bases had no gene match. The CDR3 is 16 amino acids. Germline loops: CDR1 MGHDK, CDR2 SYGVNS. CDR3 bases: TGTGCCAGCAGTGACTGGACTAGCGGGGTCACCGGGGAGCTGTTTTTT. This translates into CASSDWTSGVTGELFF.

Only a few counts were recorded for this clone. The CDR3 reads CSATGTGGNEQYF. CDR3 nucleotides: TGCAGCGCCACCGGGACAGGGGGAAACGAGCAGTACTTC. The chain uses TRBV29-1 and TRBJ2-7; TRBD1 aligns across 11 bases. Germline trimming cut 7 bases from V and 5 bases from J; bases unmatched to any gene: 7. From germline, CDR1 is SQVTM and CDR2 ANQGSEA. The CDR3 spans 13 residues.

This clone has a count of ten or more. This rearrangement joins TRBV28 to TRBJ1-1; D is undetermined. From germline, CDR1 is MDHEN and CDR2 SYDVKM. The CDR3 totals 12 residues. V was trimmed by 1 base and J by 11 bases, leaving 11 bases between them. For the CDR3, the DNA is TGTGCCAGCAGTTTATTAGGCGCGACGGCTTTCTTT. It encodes CASSLLGATAFF.

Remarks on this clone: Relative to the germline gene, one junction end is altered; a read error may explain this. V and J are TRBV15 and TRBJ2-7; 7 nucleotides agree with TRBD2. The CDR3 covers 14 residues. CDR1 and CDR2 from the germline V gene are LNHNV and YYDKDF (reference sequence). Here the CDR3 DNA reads TGTGCCACAAGCAGTTCAGGGAGGGGCCACGAGCAGGACTTC. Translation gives CATSSSGRGHEQDF.

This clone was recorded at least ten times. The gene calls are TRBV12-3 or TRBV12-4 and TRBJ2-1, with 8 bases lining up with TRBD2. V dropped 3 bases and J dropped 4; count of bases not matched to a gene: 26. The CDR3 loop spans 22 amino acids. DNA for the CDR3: TGTGCCAGCAGTTTCTTTAAGTTTCAGGGGTCAATGGGGACTAGAAGGTACAATGAGCAGTTCTTC. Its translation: CASSFFKFQGSMGTRRYNEQFF.